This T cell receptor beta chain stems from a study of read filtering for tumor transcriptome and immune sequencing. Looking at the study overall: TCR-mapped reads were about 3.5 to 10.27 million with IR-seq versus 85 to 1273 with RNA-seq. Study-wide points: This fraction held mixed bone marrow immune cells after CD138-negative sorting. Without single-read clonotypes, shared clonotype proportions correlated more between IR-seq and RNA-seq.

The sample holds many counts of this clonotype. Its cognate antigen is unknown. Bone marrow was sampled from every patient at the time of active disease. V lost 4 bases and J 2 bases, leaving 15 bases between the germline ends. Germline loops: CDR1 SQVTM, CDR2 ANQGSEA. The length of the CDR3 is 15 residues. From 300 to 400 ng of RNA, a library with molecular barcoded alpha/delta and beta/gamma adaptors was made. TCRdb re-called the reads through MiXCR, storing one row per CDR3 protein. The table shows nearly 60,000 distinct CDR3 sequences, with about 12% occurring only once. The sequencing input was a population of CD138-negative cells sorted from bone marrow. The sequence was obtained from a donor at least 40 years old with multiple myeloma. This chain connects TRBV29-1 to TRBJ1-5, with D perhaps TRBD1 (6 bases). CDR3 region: CSVVVWGPGNQPQHF. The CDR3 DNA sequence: TGCAGCGTTGTTGTCTGGGGGCCTGGCAATCAGCCCCAGCATTTT.